The 32 T cell receptor beta chains reported below all come from one sample, sequenced in a study of CD8 T cells in ankylosing spondylitis. MiXCR, run by TCRdb on the 5' RACE reads, gives a single entry per CDR3 protein. The repertoire holds approximately 150,000 distinct CDR3 sequences, with 25% to 35% as singletons. Specimen: synovial fluid, either unsorted or a sorted T cell fraction (not recorded which). The source of these receptors is a male donor with ankylosing spondylitis.

This clonotype has more than one count but fewer than ten. This rearrangement joins TRBV12-3 or TRBV12-4 to TRBJ1-2; the D is unclear. V was trimmed by 6 bases and J by 1 base, leaving 9 bases between them. This CDR3 spans 13 amino acids. This CDR3 is CASRRDSNYGYTF. CDR3 coding DNA: TGTGCCAGCAGGCGCGATAGTAACTATGGCTACACCTTC.

This clonotype was seen more than once but under ten times. The chain carries TRBV20-1 and TRBJ1-1, with TRBD1 identical over 7 bases. V lost 3 bases to trimming and J lost 3 bases; unmatched junction nucleotides: 1. CDR3 length: 12 residues. CDR1 DFQATT and CDR2 SNEGSKA come from the germline V gene (reference sequence). The CDR3 nucleotides are TGCAGTGCTAGGCAGGGGGACACTGAAGCTTTCTTT. Amino acid sequence: CSARQGDTEAFF.

V usage is TRBV5-1 and J usage is TRBJ2-2; either TRBD1 or TRBD2 may supply D (5 bases each). CDR3 length: 16 residues. Per the germline V gene, CDR1 is SGHRS and CDR2 is YFSETQ. Deletions cut 0 bases from V and 2 bases from J, with 11 bases between. The CDR3 is CASSLAGTKNTGELFF. The CDR3 coding sequence is TGCGCCAGCAGCTTGGCCGGGACGAAAAACACCGGGGAGCTGTTTTTT.

This sequence joins TRBV6-1 and TRBJ1-4; TRBD1 matches at 7 bases. The germline V gene has CDR1 MNHNS and CDR2 SASEGT. CDR3 length: 14 amino acids. J lost 3 bases, V lost 6 bases, and 4 bases had no gene match. CDR3 in amino acids: CASSKQGPNEKLFF. The DNA for the CDR3 is TGTGCCAGCAGCAAACAGGGGCCTAATGAAAAACTGTTTTTT.

The genes are TRBV20-1 and TRBJ2-3; 9 positions match TRBD2. CDR1 DFQATT and CDR2 SNEGSKA come from the germline V gene (reference sequence). J was trimmed by 3 bases and V by 6 bases; bases with no gene match: 10. This CDR3 is built from 15 residues. The DNA of the CDR3 is TGCAGTGCCCCCCGCGGTAGCGGGGGTACAGATACGCAGTATTTT. Translation gives CSAPRGSGGTDTQYF.

This chain connects TRBV7-6 to TRBJ2-7; TRBD1 might be the D (6 bases). V was shortened by 5 bases and J by 1 base, with 12 bases between the two germline ends. Germline V gives CDR1 SGHVS, CDR2 FNYEAQ. The CDR3 contains 14 residues. CDR3 DNA sequence: TGTGCCAGCAGCCCTCAACAGGGATCCTACGAGCAGTACTTC. Amino acids: CASSPQQGSYEQYF.

The chain carries TRBV24-1 and TRBJ2-6, with 7 nucleotides matching TRBD1. The CDR3 covers 15 residues. CDR1 and CDR2 (germline): KGHDR, SFDVKD. After removal of 4 bases from V and 4 bases from J, the junction contained 3 bases not matched to a gene. The CDR3 loop reads CATSDRGTGANVLTF. The CDR3 region has the DNA TGTGCCACCAGTGACAGGGGGACAGGGGCCAACGTCCTGACTTTC.

The CDR3 is CASRLDRQGYYGYTF. In nucleotides, the CDR3 is TGTGCCAGCAGGTTAGACCGACAGGGCTACTATGGCTACACCTTC. This rearrangement joins TRBV6-5 to TRBJ1-2, with 7 bases aligning to TRBD1. Germline V gene data show CDR1 as MNHEY and CDR2 as SVGAGI. The CDR3 is made up of 15 amino acids. Germline trimming cut 6 bases from V and 3 bases from J; bases unmatched to any gene: 10.

This clonotype turned up a few times. The gene calls are TRBV20-1 and TRBJ2-3; D may be TRBD2 (7 bases). Trimming took off 5 bases at V and 4 bases at J, with 19 bases between the two ends. Germline CDR1 is DFQATT and CDR2 is SNEGSKA (reference sequence). The CDR3 is 15 residues long. The DNA of the CDR3 is TGCAGTGCTTCCCGCATCGCGGGGGCCGCAGATACGCAGTATTTT. This translates into CSASRIAGAADTQYF.

This clonotype is a singleton in its sample. V usage is TRBV28 and J usage is TRBJ2-7; TRBD2 aligns across 9 bases. The germline V gene has CDR1 MDHEN and CDR2 SYDVKM. CDR3 length equals 16 residues. After removal of 3 bases from V and 2 bases from J, the junction contained 8 bases not matched to a gene. This CDR3 reads CASSFLAGQLTYEQYF. In nucleotides, the CDR3 is TGTGCCAGCAGTTTTCTAGCGGGACAACTAACCTACGAGCAGTACTTC.

The rearrangement joins TRBV20-1 to TRBJ2-1, with a weak D call TRBD2 (7 bases). CDR1 is DFQATT and CDR2 is SNEGSKA in the germline V gene (reference sequence). The ends were cut back, 6 bases at V and 6 bases at J, with 15 bases in the middle. The CDR3 consists of 13 residues. CDR3 nucleotide sequence: TGCAGTGCCCGAGGGGGGGGACGCAATGAGCAGTTCTTC. This codes for CSARGGGRNEQFF.

This clonotype was counted a few times. The V and J genes are TRBV7-9 and TRBJ2-3, with TRBD2 identical over 10 bases. The CDR3 consists of 16 residues. After removal of 2 bases from V and 2 bases from J, the junction contained 4 bases not matched to a gene. Germline V gives CDR1 SEHNR, CDR2 FQNEAQ (reference sequence). CDR3 in amino acids: CASSLLAGVTTDTQYF. The CDR3 DNA reads as TGTGCCAGCAGCTTACTAGCGGGGGTGACCACAGATACGCAGTATTTT.

V usage is TRBV19 and J usage is TRBJ2-2; D perhaps matches TRBD1 (6 bases). Germline CDR1 LNHDA, CDR2 SQIVND (reference sequence). CDR3 size: 12 residues. V was cut by 5 bases and J by 6 bases, with 7 bases left in between. The CDR3 bases are TGTGCCAGTAGTCACAGGGCCGGGGAGCTGTTTTTT. Protein sequence: CASSHRAGELFF.

The rearrangement uses TRBV25-1 and TRBJ1-2; D unresolved. The CDR3 sequence is 12 residues long. V dropped 3 bases and J dropped 2 bases, with 4 bases sitting between them. Looked up from germline, CDR1 is MGHDK and CDR2 is SYGVNS. The CDR3, as DNA: TGTGCCAGCAGTGAGCTCAACTATGGCTACACCTTC. This translates into CASSELNYGYTF.

By sample share, this clonotype is medium-sized. The CDR3: CASSSKWSSGSIPEQFF. The CDR3 DNA reads TGTGCCAGCAGCTCAAAGTGGTCTAGCGGGAGTATCCCTGAGCAGTTCTTC. The chain employs TRBV7-6 and TRBJ2-1; 10 bases line up with TRBD2. This CDR3 spans 17 amino acids. Germline V gene sequence: CDR1 SGHVS, CDR2 FNYEAQ. The trim removed 4 bases at V and 9 bases at J, leaving 15 bases unmatched. The full variable domain, in which reference TRBV7-6 and TRBJ2-1 provide the parts outside the CDR3, is GAGVSQSPRYKVTKRGQDVALRCDPISGHVSLYWYRQALGQGPEFLTYFNYEAQQDKSGLPNDRFSAERPEGSISTLTIQRTEQRDSAMYRCASSSKWSSGSIPEQFFGPGTRLTVL.

This clonotype was recorded a few times. The CDR3 protein is CASSLVAGERAQYF. CDR3 sequence (DNA): TGTGCCAGCAGCTTAGTAGCGGGGGAGAGGGCCCAGTACTTC. The chain employs TRBV7-9 and TRBJ2-5; 9 nucleotides line up with TRBD2. The germline V gene has CDR1 SEHNR and CDR2 FQNEAQ (reference sequence). V trimming: 1 base; J trimming: 9 bases; junction bases outside the gene matches: 6. There are 14 residues in the CDR3.

In this sample, this clonotype turned up many times. The chain employs TRBV28 and TRBJ1-5, with D possibly TRBD1 on 5 matching bases. The CDR3 contains 15 residues. CDR1 and CDR2 from the germline V gene are MDHEN and SYDVKM. Trimming left V 2 bases short and J 7 bases short, with 15 bases between. In DNA form, the CDR3 reads TGTGCCAGCAGTTTACGGCAGGGACGGGGACAGCCCCAGCATTTT. Translating it yields CASSLRQGRGQPQHF.

This clonotype occurred a few times. The rearrangement joins TRBV20-1 to TRBJ1-3; D not certain. This CDR3 contains 14 residues. The ends were cut back, 0 bases at V and 4 bases at J, with 10 bases in the middle. Germline assignment: CDR1 DFQATT and CDR2 SNEGSKA (reference sequence). CDR3 nucleotide sequence: TGCAGTGCTAGAGAAGGCGGGAGCGGAAACACCATATATTTT. Translating it yields CSAREGGSGNTIYF.

The chain combines TRBV5-1 with TRBJ1-1, with 10 bases identical to TRBD1. V shed 3 bases and J 4 bases; nucleotides not matched to a gene: 12. The CDR3 has 17 residues. The germline CDR1 and CDR2 sequences are SGHRS and YFSETQ. The CDR3, as DNA: TGCGCCAGCAGCTCTAGGACAGGGGGTGGGGTGGGCACTGAAGCTTTCTTT. Translation gives CASSSRTGGGVGTEAFF. Full variable domain (outside the CDR3, taken from reference TRBV5-1 and TRBJ1-1): KAGVTQTPRYLIKTRGQQVTLSCSPISGHRSVSWYQQTPGQGLQFLFEYFSETQRNKGNFPGRFSGRQFSNSRSEMNVSTLELGDSALYLCASSSRTGGGVGTEAFFGQGTRLTVV.

This clonotype was counted ten times or more. The CDR3 is CASTETGRGNTEAFF. The CDR3 DNA sequence: TGTGCCAGCACCGAGACAGGGCGCGGCAACACTGAAGCTTTCTTT. The rearrangement uses TRBV6-5 and TRBJ1-1; 7 bases map to TRBD1. The CDR3 length is 15 residues. Germline V CDR1 and CDR2: MNHEY, SVGAGI. With 7 bases clipped from V and 2 bases from J, the junction kept 10 bases outside the gene matches.

This clonotype has a handful of counts. The gene calls are TRBV5-1 and TRBJ1-2; D not certain. The CDR3 is made up of 14 amino acids. Germline V gives CDR1 SGHRS, CDR2 YFSETQ. Trimming removed 2 bases from V and 4 bases from J, with 12 bases in between. DNA of the CDR3: TGCGCCAGCAGCTTCGCGGCCGCCGGCTATGGCTACACCTTC. Its translation is CASSFAAAGYGYTF. Full variable domain (missing parts from reference TRBV5-1 and TRBJ1-2): KAGVTQTPRYLIKTRGQQVTLSCSPISGHRSVSWYQQTPGQGLQFLFEYFSETQRNKGNFPGRFSGRQFSNSRSEMNVSTLELGDSALYLCASSFAAAGYGYTFGSGTRLTVV.

This clonotype was recorded a few times. This chain links TRBV30 with TRBJ2-1; TRBD2 aligns across 16 bases. CDR3 size: 16 residues. Trimming removed 3 bases from V and 10 bases from J; junction bases left unmatched: 9. Germline CDR1 and CDR2: GTSNPN and SVGIG (reference sequence). In DNA, the CDR3 is TGTGCCTGGAGGGGGGGGACTAGCGGGAGGGCGAGGGAGCAGTTCTTC. Translating it yields CAWRGGTSGRAREQFF.

The V and J genes are TRBV6-1 and TRBJ1-1; perhaps TRBD1 as D (5 bases). The length of the CDR3 is 13 residues. Germline CDR1 reads MNHNS; CDR2 reads SASEGT. Trimming took off 6 bases at V and 5 bases at J, with 13 bases between the two ends. CDR3 nucleotides: TGTGCCAGCAGGCGGCAGGGAGGGACTGAAGCTTTCTTT. Protein sequence: CASRRQGGTEAFF.

J is TRBJ2-5 and V is TRBV20-1; TRBD1 matches at 7 bases. V was pared by 6 bases and J by 1 base, with 8 bases of the junction left unmatched. Per germline, CDR1 DFQATT and CDR2 SNEGSKA (reference sequence). The CDR3 has 14 amino acids. CDR3 coding DNA: TGCAGTGCCCTTTACGACAGGGCCCAAGAGACCCAGTACTTC. This translates into CSALYDRAQETQYF.

The J gene is TRBJ2-1, the V gene TRBV7-9, with D hard to call. Looked up from germline, CDR1 is SEHNR and CDR2 is FQNEAQ (reference sequence). Trimming took off 10 bases at V and 1 base at J, with 11 bases between the two ends. There are 13 residues in the CDR3. CDR3 residues: CATRKGSYNEQFF. CDR3 DNA sequence: TGTGCCACTCGAAAGGGATCCTACAATGAGCAGTTCTTC. Using reference TRBV7-9 and TRBJ2-1 for the parts outside the CDR3, the full variable domain is DTGVSQNPRHKITKRGQNVTFRCDPISEHNRLYWYRQTLGQGPEFLTYFQNEAQLEKSRLLSDRFSAERPKGSFSTLEIQRTEQGDSAMYLCATRKGSYNEQFFGPGTRLTVL.

This clonotype was recorded many times. A read error may account for a junction end that differs from germline. V is TRBV27 and J is TRBJ1-5, with a weak D call TRBD1 (6 bases). CDR3 length: 17 residues. The V gene's germline CDR1 is MNHEY and CDR2 SMNVEV (reference sequence). The CDR3 region is CASSLSPLGGGKQPQHF. The CDR3 nucleotides are TGTGCCAGCAGTTTATCCCCTTTGGGGGGGGGCAAGCAGCCCCAGCATTTT.

This rearrangement joins TRBV2 to TRBJ1-5; D perhaps matches TRBD1 (6 bases). Between the trimmed V and J ends, which lost 5 bases and 6 bases, there was a span of 14 bases. This CDR3 comprises 14 residues. The germline V gene encodes CDR1 SNHLY and CDR2 FYNNEI. The CDR3: CASSPTGGPQPQHF. CDR3 bases: TGTGCCAGCAGTCCGACGGGGGGGCCTCAGCCCCAGCATTTT.

V usage is TRBV7-6 and J usage is TRBJ1-1; D unresolved. V lost 1 base, J lost 4 bases, and 10 bases lay in between. The CDR3 covers 14 residues. Germline-derived CDR1 and CDR2 are SGHVS and FNYEAQ. The CDR3, as DNA: TGTGCCAGCAGCTTAGGGTCAGTAATCACTGAAGCTTTCTTT. Protein: CASSLGSVITEAFF.

This clonotype was seen more than once but under ten times. The chain recombines TRBV12-3 or TRBV12-4 with TRBJ1-1; 7 positions agree with TRBD1. The CDR3 has 15 residues. V was clipped by 5 bases and J by 1 base; unmatched bases: 7. CDR3 residues: CASSETGTANTEAFF. The DNA of the CDR3 is TGTGCCAGCAGTGAGACCGGGACAGCGAACACTGAAGCTTTCTTT.

This clonotype has only one observation. The genes are TRBV10-2 and TRBJ2-7, with 9 nucleotides matching TRBD1. CDR1 WSHSY and CDR2 SAAADI come from the germline V gene. The ends lost 6 bases at V and 5 bases at J; junction bases unmatched: 11. The CDR3 has 15 amino acids. CDR3 coding DNA: TGCGCCAGCAGGGGAAAAGGGACAGGGAAAGACGAGCAGTACTTC. Translated: CASRGKGTGKDEQYF.

The chain carries TRBV4-1 and TRBJ1-2; D remains unclear. Germline V gene lookup returns CDR1 MGHRA and CDR2 YSYEKL. This CDR3 has 14 amino acids. Trimming removed 0 bases from V and 6 bases from J, with 11 bases in between. In DNA form, the CDR3 reads TGCGCCAGCAGCCAAGATCCTGAAGGGAATGGCTACACCTTC. Translating gives CASSQDPEGNGYTF.

The rearrangement joins TRBV3-1 to TRBJ2-3; 8 bases are a match to TRBD2. CDR1 is LGHDT and CDR2 is YNNKEL in the germline V gene (reference sequence). V shed 4 bases and J 4 bases; nucleotides not matched to a gene: 10. This CDR3 comprises 16 residues. CDR3 nucleotides: TGTGCCAGCAGCCGCCCGGGCGGGGGGAGGGCAGATACGCAGTATTTT. Protein: CASSRPGGGRADTQYF.